These 25 T cell receptor beta chains were sequenced from one sample in a study of blood T cells in healthy people across ages (dated by TCRdb to about 2015). Libraries were made using 5' RACE. TCRdb shows the sequencer as Illumina HiSeq 2500. The second PCR ran for about 6 to 11 cycles and used a J-beta primer mix along with a sample-barcoded 5' primer. TCRdb reanalyzed the raw reads on its own, using fastp at Q25 for trimming and MiXCR for clone calling, and kept in-frame beta chains. Rows with one shared CDR3 protein collapse into an entry with the most common genes and DNA. The sample table holds some 370,000 distinct CDR3 sequences, of which roughly half were seen once. In total, the top ten clones hold around 53% of the sample. Specimen: blood. The receptors originated from a man aged 55 to 69 in good health.

A note on this clonotype: One junction end disagrees with the germline gene, perhaps due to a read error. V is TRBV20-1 and J is TRBJ1-5, with TRBD1 identical over 12 bases. CDR1 and CDR2 from the germline V gene are DFQATT and SNEGSKA (reference sequence). The CDR3 has 16 residues. The CDR3 nucleotides read TGCAGTGCTAGAGAGGGGACAGGGGGCCTCTCTCAGCCCCTGCATTTT. It is translated as CSAREGTGGLSQPLHF.

The V call is TRBV9, the J call TRBJ2-5, with TRBD2 identical over 11 bases. CDR1 and CDR2 (germline): SGDLS, YYNGEE. J lost 11 bases, V lost 0 bases, and 12 bases had no gene match. CDR3 size: 16 residues. CDR3 sequence: CASSVVGTSGYNEQYF. In nucleotides, the CDR3 is TGTGCCAGCAGCGTAGTGGGGACTAGCGGATACAATGAGCAGTACTTC.

This chain connects TRBV20-1 to TRBJ2-4; 8 positions agree with TRBD1. V dropped 6 bases and J dropped 0; count of bases not matched to a gene: 4. This CDR3 has 14 amino acids. Germline loops: CDR1 DFQATT, CDR2 SNEGSKA (reference sequence). CDR3 nucleotide sequence: TGCAGTGCCACAGGGGGGCTAGCCAAAAACATTCAGTACTTC. Its translation: CSATGGLAKNIQYF.

There are a few counts of this clonotype. The rearrangement uses TRBV20-1 and TRBJ2-3; D possibly matches TRBD1 or TRBD2 (6 bases each). V was cut by 7 bases and J by 2 bases, with 19 bases left in between. Germline CDR1 and CDR2: DFQATT and SNEGSKA (reference sequence). This CDR3 is built from 15 residues. The chain's CDR3 is CSGGLRTGATDTQYF. The DNA of the CDR3 is TGCAGTGGAGGGCTTAGGACGGGGGCCACAGATACGCAGTATTTT.

This clonotype was seen a few times. The chain uses TRBV12-3 or TRBV12-4 and TRBJ2-3; maybe TRBD1 (6 bases). The CDR3 covers 15 residues. The V end lost 3 bases, the J end lost 3 bases, and 13 bases lay between the germline ends. The CDR3 DNA follows: TGTGCCAGCAGTTTCTTTCAGGGGTTGACAGATACGCAGTATTTT. Protein: CASSFFQGLTDTQYF.

This clonotype has only a few counts. The rearrangement links TRBV5-7 to TRBJ2-3; D is uncertain. TRBV5-7 is filed as an ORF, its function uncertain. Trimming left V 4 bases short and J 2 bases short, with 14 bases between. The CDR3 has 15 residues. CDR3 sequence (DNA): TGTGCCAGCAGCCCCTTAAGAGACGTCACAGATACGCAGTATTTT. It is translated as CASSPLRDVTDTQYF.

This clonotype has just one count. With a much larger clone just one base away, this may be a read error. The CDR3 protein is CASSLEVTGLGVKNIQYF. CDR3 in DNA: TGTGCCAGCAGCTTAGAGGTCACGGGGCTGGGAGTCAAAAACATTCAGTACTTC. This chain connects TRBV7-2 to TRBJ2-5, with D perhaps TRBD1 or TRBD2 (5 bases each). Judging by the DNA end, TRBJ2-4 fits better; the J call may be wrong. CDR1 is SGHTA, CDR2 FQGNSA, per germline. This CDR3 has 18 residues.

This chain connects TRBV29-1 to TRBJ2-3; 8 bases map to TRBD2. The CDR3 has 15 residues. The V and J ends lost 4 bases and 2 bases, in that order; junction bases with no gene match: 8. Germline CDR1 and CDR2: SQVTM and ANQGSEA. CDR3 DNA sequence: TGCAGCGTTGCCCAAACTAGCGGAGTCACAGATACGCAGTATTTT. Protein product: CSVAQTSGVTDTQYF.

V is TRBV7-8 and J is TRBJ2-3; D unclear. Germline CDR1 SGHVS, CDR2 FQNEAQ. Trimming pared 1 base from V and 6 bases from J, leaving 20 bases between. The CDR3 is made up of 17 amino acids. The CDR3 is CASSLVGSPSLMDTQYF. In DNA form, the CDR3 reads TGTGCCAGCAGCTTAGTGGGGTCACCGAGCCTCATGGATACGCAGTATTTT.

As concerns this clonotype: Mismatch with germline at one junction end may stem from a read error. CDR3 nucleotides: TGTGCCTGCAGCCCACGGGGGGATAGCAATCAGCCCCAGCATTTT. Residues: CACSPRGDSNQPQHF. The chain has TRBV9 and TRBJ1-5; D might be TRBD1 (5 bases). This CDR3 contains 15 residues. Germline V gene sequence: CDR1 SGDLS, CDR2 YYNGEE.

The chain employs TRBV5-1 and TRBJ2-5, with D perhaps TRBD2 (5 bases). V was shortened by 1 base and J by 4 bases, with 17 bases between the two germline ends. Per germline, CDR1 SGHRS and CDR2 YFSETQ. CDR3 size: 16 residues. The DNA of the CDR3 is TGCGCCAGCAGCTTGAGAGGACTTGCCCCAGGAGAGACCCAGTACTTC. As protein: CASSLRGLAPGETQYF.

This clonotype was counted many times. This chain links TRBV18 with TRBJ2-7; 10 nucleotides align to TRBD1. Trimming took 3 bases from V and 6 from J; bases not matched to a gene: 5. In germline, CDR1 is KGHSH, CDR2 LQKENI. The CDR3 is 14 residues long. CDR3 nucleotides: TGTGCCAGCTCACCCCAGGGGACAGGGGCCGAGCAGTACTTC. Translation gives CASSPQGTGAEQYF. The variable domain in full, completed from reference TRBV18 and TRBJ2-7, reads NAGVMQNPRHLVRRRGQEARLRCSPMKGHSHVYWYRQLPEEGLKFMVYLQKENIIDESGMPKERFSAEFPKEGPSILRIQQVVRGDSAAYFCASSPQGTGAEQYFGPGTRLTVT.

This clonotype was observed a handful of times. This rearrangement joins TRBV2 to TRBJ1-1; TRBD1 is a possible D gene (5 bases). Germline CDR1 and CDR2: SNHLY and FYNNEI. The length of the CDR3 is 13 residues. Trimming left V 6 bases short and J 1 base short, with 9 bases between. The CDR3 DNA reads TGTGCCAGCAGAGATGGGACGAACACTGAAGCTTTCTTT. Protein: CASRDGTNTEAFF.

The V gene is TRBV5-1, the J gene TRBJ2-1; 12 nucleotides agree with TRBD2. V was clipped by 5 bases and J by 4 bases; unmatched bases: 1. The CDR3 length is 14 residues. Germline-derived CDR1 and CDR2 are SGHRS and YFSETQ. The CDR3 region is CASRTSGSYNEQFF. The DNA of the CDR3 is TGCGCCAGCAGGACTAGCGGGAGTTACAATGAGCAGTTCTTC. The whole variable domain, remainder taken from reference TRBV5-1 and TRBJ2-1, is KAGVTQTPRYLIKTRGQQVTLSCSPISGHRSVSWYQQTPGQGLQFLFEYFSETQRNKGNFPGRFSGRQFSNSRSEMNVSTLELGDSALYLCASRTSGSYNEQFFGPGTRLTVL.

V and J are TRBV30 and TRBJ1-1; 7 bases are a match to TRBD1. V dropped 3 bases and J dropped 5; count of bases not matched to a gene: 6. This CDR3 has 13 amino acids. Germline V lookup: CDR1 GTSNPN, CDR2 SVGIG (reference sequence). The CDR3 nucleotides read TGTGCCTGGAGCAAGGGGGCGAGGACTGAAGCTTTCTTT. Translating it yields CAWSKGARTEAFF.

The chain links TRBV4-1 to TRBJ2-7, with D possibly being TRBD1 (6 bases). The CDR3 spans 15 residues. The germline gives CDR1 MGHRA, CDR2 YSYEKL. Trimming took off 0 bases at V and 0 bases at J, with 9 bases between the two ends. The CDR3 DNA reads as TGCGCCAGCAGCCAAGATGGGGGCAACTCCTACGAGCAGTACTTC. Translating gives CASSQDGGNSYEQYF.

V and J are TRBV12-3 or TRBV12-4 and TRBJ2-5; tentative D call: TRBD2 (5 bases). The CDR3 is 12 residues long. V lost 1 base, J lost 10 bases, and 10 bases lay in between. For the CDR3, the DNA is TGTGCCAGCAGTTTAGAACCGGGGAGCCAGTACTTC. Translation gives CASSLEPGSQYF.

CDR3 residues: CATSDLGGANQETQYF. The CDR3 DNA reads as TGTGCCACCAGTGATCTTGGAGGAGCAAATCAAGAGACCCAGTACTTC. The chain links TRBV24-1 to TRBJ2-5, with D perhaps TRBD2 (5 bases). The germline gives CDR1 KGHDR, CDR2 SFDVKD. Trimming cost V 3 bases and J 2 bases, with 15 bases left between them. The CDR3 runs to 16 residues.

This chain uses TRBV6-5 with TRBJ2-7, with D possibly matching TRBD1 (5 bases). V was shortened by 6 bases and J by 4 bases, with 13 bases between the two germline ends. CDR3 length: 13 residues. Germline CDR1 reads MNHEY; CDR2 reads SVGAGI. Here the CDR3 reads CASREKGLYEQYF. DNA for the CDR3: TGTGCCAGCAGAGAAAAGGGGCTTTACGAGCAGTACTTC.

Only a few counts were recorded for this clonotype. This sequence joins TRBV29-1 and TRBJ1-2; D gene uncertain. The CDR3 is 11 residues long. Germline loops: CDR1 SQVTM, CDR2 ANQGSEA. V was shortened by 5 bases and J by 6 bases, with 10 bases between the two germline ends. The CDR3 DNA sequence: TGCAGCGTTTTGGTGTTGGATGGCTACACCTTC. This translates into CSVLVLDGYTF.

This clonotype has just a few counts. The CDR3 sequence: CSARTSGAYEQYF. In DNA, the CDR3 is TGCAGTGCTCGGACTAGCGGGGCCTACGAGCAGTACTTC. V usage is TRBV20-1 and J usage is TRBJ2-7, with TRBD2 matching over 12 bases. Trimming at V came to 5 bases and at J to 2 bases, leaving 1 base not matched to a gene. Per germline, CDR1 DFQATT and CDR2 SNEGSKA (reference sequence). This CDR3 region has 13 residues.

The rearrangement joins TRBV7-9 to TRBJ2-7, with D possibly matching TRBD2 (7 bases). Germline V gene data show CDR1 as SEHNR and CDR2 as FQNEAQ (reference sequence). V was pared by 0 bases and J by 7 bases, with 16 bases between. This CDR3 comprises 15 residues. The CDR3 region is CASSLAGGHYSEQYF. As DNA, the CDR3 is TGTGCCAGCAGCTTAGCGGGGGGGCACTACAGTGAGCAGTACTTC.

This clonotype appeared a few times. The chain links TRBV7-2 to TRBJ1-4; possible D gene TRBD1, 5 bases. Trimming shortened V by 0 bases and J by 5 bases, and 10 bases separated the two germline ends. The germline gives CDR1 SGHTA, CDR2 FQGNSA. This CDR3 spans 15 amino acids. CDR3 amino acids: CASSLAGAGNEKLFF. The CDR3 coding sequence is TGTGCCAGCAGCTTAGCGGGAGCAGGGAATGAAAAACTGTTTTTT.

This clonotype was recorded at least ten times. The chain couples TRBV5-1 to TRBJ2-4; the D is unclear. CDR1 and CDR2 (germline): SGHRS, YFSETQ. The CDR3 runs to 15 residues. The V and J ends lost 1 base and 5 bases respectively, with 13 bases between them. CDR3 protein: CASSLRTGPQNIQYF. CDR3 bases: TGCGCCAGCAGCTTGAGGACCGGTCCTCAAAACATTCAGTACTTC.

Concerning this clonotype itself: The junction departs from germline at one end; a sequencing error may be responsible. The chain carries TRBV30 and TRBJ1-2, with unresolved D. The CDR3 has 12 residues. In germline, CDR1 is GTSNPN, CDR2 SVGIG (reference sequence). The CDR3 DNA follows: TGTGCCTGGAGGCCCGGGAACTATGGCTACACATTC. Its translation: CAWRPGNYGYTF.